A single sample gave rise to the 10 T cell receptor beta chains below, sequenced in a study of naive and memory T cell subsets. The beta constant-region primer was an equimolar mix of two oligonucleotides covering TRBC1 and TRBC2. The ligated cDNA underwent four PCR rounds using SP2 and nested alpha and beta constant-region primers. TCRdb re-analysed the UMI-ligation and nested PCR reads in MiXCR, keeping a single row per CDR3 protein. The sample comprises about 120,000 distinct CDR3 sequences, 36% of which are singletons, and about 0.85% rests with the top ten. Material: central memory CD4+ T cells from blood. The receptors stem from a human donor in good health.

This clonotype was seen only a few times. The V call is TRBV10-3, the J call TRBJ2-5; perhaps TRBD1 as D (6 bases). The length of the CDR3 is 14 residues. The V gene lost 7 bases and the J gene lost 3 bases, with 15 bases spanning the gap. CDR1 is ENHRY, CDR2 SYGVKD, per germline. CDR3 coding DNA: TGTGCCATCACCCCGGGACAAACTAAAGAGACCCAGTACTTC. Residues: CAITPGQTKETQYF.

Only a few counts were recorded for this clonotype. The genes are TRBV6-2 or TRBV6-3 and TRBJ2-7, with 10 positions matching TRBD2. The ends lost 6 bases at V and 4 bases at J; junction bases unmatched: 9. This CDR3 spans 15 amino acids. Germline CDR1 and CDR2: MNHEY and SVGEGT. The CDR3 is CASRKGLAGAYEQYF. CDR3 sequence (DNA): TGTGCCAGCAGGAAGGGTCTAGCGGGAGCTTACGAGCAGTACTTC.

V is TRBV6-4 and J is TRBJ2-7, with D perhaps matching TRBD2 (6 bases). Trimming shortened V by 4 bases and J by 2 bases, and 24 bases separated the two germline ends. There are 18 residues in the CDR3. Germline V gene data show CDR1 as MRHNA and CDR2 as SNTAGT. The CDR3 nucleotides are TGTGCCAGCAGTGGAATCGGCCCGTCTTGGCGGGGACCCTACGAGCAGTACTTC. Its translation is CASSGIGPSWRGPYEQYF.

In its sample, this clonotype was seen many times. This chain joins TRBV30 and TRBJ2-5; possibly TRBD1 for D (6 bases). The CDR3 length is 14 residues. The V end lost 5 bases, the J end lost 1 base, and 14 bases lay between the germline ends. Germline V gene sequence: CDR1 GTSNPN, CDR2 SVGIG (reference sequence). For the CDR3, the DNA is TGTGCCTGGGGAATACAGGGAGCCCAAGAGACCCAGTACTTC. As protein: CAWGIQGAQETQYF.

V and J are TRBV7-2 and TRBJ2-7; 9 bases are shared with TRBD1. V lost 5 bases to trimming and J lost 4 bases; unmatched junction nucleotides: 6. Germline values: CDR1 SGHTA, CDR2 FQGNSA. This CDR3 is 14 amino acids long. In DNA form, the CDR3 reads TGTGCCAGCAGCCCCCAGACAGGGGGTTACGAGCAGTACTTC. The encoded protein is CASSPQTGGYEQYF.

The rearrangement joins TRBV6-6 to TRBJ1-2; D may be TRBD1 (5 bases). The length of the CDR3 is 15 residues. From germline, CDR1 is MNHNY and CDR2 SVGAGI (reference sequence). The ends were cut back, 7 bases at V and 2 bases at J, with 17 bases in the middle. CDR3 in amino acids: CASNLTPQVNYGYTF. CDR3 nucleotide sequence: TGTGCCAGCAACCTAACCCCACAGGTGAACTATGGCTACACCTTC.

In its sample, this clonotype was seen a few times. This chain joins TRBV9 and TRBJ1-2, with D possibly matching TRBD1 (6 bases). The CDR3 length is 13 residues. Germline V gene data show CDR1 as SGDLS and CDR2 as YYNGEE. V lost 6 bases and J lost 6, with 15 bases in between. This CDR3 reads CASKGQGGHGYTF. The CDR3 DNA is TGTGCCAGCAAAGGTCAAGGGGGGCATGGCTACACCTTC. Complete variable domain (other parts from reference TRBV9 and TRBJ1-2): DSGVTQTPKHLITATGQRVTLRCSPRSGDLSVYWYQQSLDQGLQFLIQYYNGEERAKGNILERFSAQQFPDLHSELNLSSLELGDSALYFCASKGQGGHGYTFGSGTRLTVV.

The chain recombines TRBV29-1 with TRBJ2-7; maybe TRBD2 (5 bases). The CDR3 is 11 amino acids. CDR1 is SQVTM, CDR2 ANQGSEA, per germline. V was pared by 3 bases and J by 4 bases, with 7 bases between. CDR3 coding DNA: TGCAGCGTTGACGGGGAGTACGAGCAGTACTTC. Its translation is CSVDGEYEQYF.

The rearrangement uses TRBV29-1 and TRBJ1-5; D may be TRBD1 (5 bases). The germline CDR1 and CDR2 sequences are SQVTM and ANQGSEA. The ends were cut back, 1 base at V and 8 bases at J, with 9 bases in the middle. This CDR3 is built from 12 residues. CDR3 sequence reads: CSVEVRGEPQHF. CDR3 DNA sequence: TGCAGCGTTGAAGTCAGAGGGGAGCCCCAGCATTTT.

The chain has TRBV4-1 and TRBJ1-1; TRBD1 agrees at 9 bases. Unmatched junction bases numbered 11, after V lost 4 bases and J lost 11 bases. This CDR3 region has 14 residues. Germline assignment: CDR1 MGHRA and CDR2 YSYEKL. The CDR3 is CASSRRAQGAKAFF. CDR3 nucleotides: TGCGCCAGCAGCCGGAGGGCACAGGGGGCTAAGGCTTTCTTT.